This T cell receptor (beta chain) was sequenced in a study of blood T cell repertoires in COVID-19. Enrolment of Seattle patients took place during active infection, and they were followed longitudinally. The authors' processing: It was from reference gene primer amplification that nucleated cell counts were estimated. Measured with immunoSEQ multiplex PCR; TCRdb has only the in-frame clones, and not every one. For V, J and clone size, that table is used; D and trimming come from the DNA. The sample has around 300,000 clones; approximately 87% are singletons. The CDR3 length is 17 residues. In germline, CDR1 is LGHDT, CDR2 YNNKEL (reference sequence). With 1 base clipped from V and 2 bases from J, the junction kept 9 bases outside the gene matches.

This chain joins TRBV3-1 (or the pseudogene TRBV3-2) and TRBJ2-3, with TRBD2 matching over 7 bases. The clonotype was recovered from a woman aged 25 to 39 with COVID-19, enrolled during active disease. The sequencing sample was made of peripheral blood. Here the CDR3 DNA reads TGTGCCAGCAGCCAAGGGGTGGCTAGCGGTCCCACAGATACGCAGTATTTT. This codes for CASSQGVASGPTDTQYF.